The 12 T cell receptor beta chains below all came from one sample that was sequenced in a study of CD8+ T cells in alopecia areata. Extraction and reverse transcription of RNA yielded cDNA as the sequencing template. TCRdb's table, derived via immunoSEQ multiplex PCR, lists solely in-frame clones and lacks some. The sample records around 200,000 clones, roughly 59% being singletons. The sample was CD4+ T cells sorted from blood, taken at week 0. These receptors originate from a human donor with alopecia areata.

In its sample, this clone was seen many times. The gene calls are TRBV4-3 and TRBJ2-2; TRBD2 matches at 7 bases. The V segment lost 1 base and the J segment 7 bases; nucleotides outside the gene matches: 3. Germline assignment: CDR1 LGHNA and CDR2 YSLEER. This CDR3 comprises 14 residues. The CDR3 sequence: CASSQAGRVGELFF. CDR3 nucleotides: TGCGCCAGCAGCCAAGCAGGGAGGGTCGGGGAGCTGTTTTTT.

This clone has just a few counts. The chain uses TRBV29-1 and TRBJ2-3; 9 bases are a match to TRBD1. This CDR3 has 16 amino acids. V was pared by 2 bases and J by 4 bases, with 10 bases of the junction left unmatched. Germline-derived CDR1 and CDR2 are SQVTM and ANQGSEA. The CDR3 is CSVEHLGQGIADTQYF. In nucleotides, the CDR3 is TGCAGCGTTGAACATCTAGGACAGGGGATTGCAGATACGCAGTATTTT.

The genes are TRBV30 and TRBJ1-2; D is perhaps TRBD1 (6 bases). The germline CDR1 and CDR2 sequences are GTSNPN and SVGIG (reference sequence). The CDR3 runs 18 residues. V shed 6 bases and J shed 7 bases, with 33 bases lying between them. The CDR3 nucleotides are TGTGCCTGCGACAGGCGGGGAAACACCTATGGCTACACCTTTGGCTACACCTTC. Residues: CACDRRGNTYGYTFGYTF.

This clone has just one count. The rearrangement joins TRBV30 to TRBJ2-1, with a possible D match to TRBD2 (6 bases). Trimming removed 4 bases at V and 4 bases at J, with 8 bases between. The CDR3 is made up of 12 amino acids. In germline, CDR1 is GTSNPN, CDR2 SVGIG (reference sequence). CDR3 in DNA: TGTGCCTGGACCGGGACTTACAATGAGCAGTTCTTC. Translated: CAWTGTYNEQFF.

This chain connects TRBV29-1 to TRBJ1-5; 10 bases are shared with TRBD1. The germline gives CDR1 SQVTM, CDR2 ANQGSEA. This CDR3 is built from 12 residues. With V trimmed by 7 bases and J by 6 bases, 3 bases remained unmatched. The CDR3 spells CSARTGGQPQHF. In nucleotides, the CDR3 is TGCAGCGCCCGGACAGGGGGTCAGCCCCAGCATTTT. The variable domain in full, completed from reference TRBV29-1 and TRBJ1-5, reads SAVISQKPSRDICQRGTSLTIQCQVDSQVTMMFWYRQQPGQSLTLIATANQGSEATYESGFVIDKFPISRPNLTFSTLTVSNMSPEDSSIYLCSARTGGQPQHFGDGTRLSIL.

J is TRBJ2-2 and V is TRBV11-3; TRBD2 is a possible D gene (5 bases). CDR1 and CDR2 (germline): SGHNT, YENEEA. The CDR3 sequence is 15 residues long. Between the trimmed V and J ends, which lost 0 bases and 6 bases, there was a span of 11 bases. CDR3 amino acids: CASSLDGSLAGELFF. As DNA, the CDR3 is TGTGCCAGCAGCTTAGATGGGAGCCTCGCCGGGGAGCTGTTTTTT.

The V call is TRBV27, the J call TRBJ1-5, with 9 bases aligning to TRBD1. The trim removed 6 bases at V and 2 bases at J, leaving 5 bases unmatched. This CDR3 spans 15 amino acids. Germline V gene sequence: CDR1 MNHEY, CDR2 SMNVEV (reference sequence). For the CDR3, the DNA is TGTGCCAGCAGCCCACAGGGGGCCGGCAATCAGCCCCAGCATTTT. Translating gives CASSPQGAGNQPQHF.

With regard to this clone: Other nucleotide sequences in the sample specify the same CDR3. The chain joins TRBV5-6 to TRBJ2-2; D remains unclear. V lost 0 bases, J lost 3 bases, and 0 bases lay in between. The CDR3 length is 12 residues. CDR1 and CDR2 from the germline V gene are SGHDT and YYEEEE. The CDR3 region is CASSLDTGELFF. The CDR3 bases are TGTGCCAGCAGCTTGGACACCGGGGAGCTGTTTTTT.

The chain uses TRBV7-2 and TRBJ2-5; D gene ambiguous. This CDR3 comprises 15 residues. Germline lookup yields CDR1 SGHTA and CDR2 FQGNSA. Trimming pared 3 bases from V and 4 bases from J, leaving 15 bases between. The CDR3 DNA sequence: TGTGCCAGCAGCTTCGACTCCACGAGGCGAGAGACCCAGTACTTC. Its translation: CASSFDSTRRETQYF.

The J gene is TRBJ2-2, the V gene TRBV30, with a tentative D call TRBD1 (5 bases). The CDR3 has 17 residues. Trimming pared 0 bases from V and 4 bases from J, leaving 18 bases between. CDR1 GTSNPN and CDR2 SVGIG come from the germline V gene (reference sequence). The DNA of the CDR3 is TGTGCCTGGAGTGTATTTATACTAAGTGACAGCACCGGGGAGCTGTTTTTT. Translation: CAWSVFILSDSTGELFF. Using reference TRBV30 and TRBJ2-2 for the parts outside the CDR3, the full variable domain is SQTIHQWPATLVQPVGSPLSLECTVEGTSNPNLYWYRQAAGRGLQLLFYSVGIGQISSEVPQNLSASRPQDRQFILSSKKLLLSDSGFYLCAWSVFILSDSTGELFFGEGSRLTVL.

The chain recombines TRBV5-1 with TRBJ2-7; D not certain. There are 15 residues in the CDR3. Trimming removed 4 bases at V and 1 base at J, with 15 bases between. Germline CDR1 SGHRS, CDR2 YFSETQ. The CDR3 reads CASSADPPRSYEQYF. CDR3 sequence (DNA): TGCGCCAGCAGCGCGGACCCGCCGAGGTCCTACGAGCAGTACTTC.

This clone came up a few times. The chain is built from TRBV29-1 and TRBJ1-1; TRBD1 matches at 7 bases. Trimming cost V 3 bases and J 2 bases; bases outside gene matches: 6. From germline, CDR1 is SQVTM and CDR2 ANQGSEA. The CDR3 totals 14 residues. In DNA form, the CDR3 reads TGCAGCGTTGATCTTCGGACAGGAAACACTGAAGCTTTCTTT. Translating it yields CSVDLRTGNTEAFF.